These T cell receptor beta chains were read from a single sample in a study of monozygotic twins with cystic fibrosis. Here immunoSEQ multiplex PCR was the method, and the copy in TCRdb shows in-frame clones only, minus some. The sample shows about 32,000 clones, roughly 90% of them seen only once. Sample: blood. The receptor set was obtained from a girl aged 2 to 9 with cystic fibrosis. Both conserved end residues are part of each CDR3. A D gene is named only where the DNA matches it firmly. Part of the rows lack a size; the others show once, few, many or a class for expanded clones.

TRBJ2-3 | NA | 16 | TRBV28 | NA | CASSSQQGIGADTQYF
TRBJ1-1 | NA | 17 | TRBV7-9 | NA | CASSSTPGLDFYAEAFF
TRBJ1-2 | NA | 13 | TRBV2 | NA | CATARDSNYGYTF
TRBJ1-6 | TRBD1 | 15 | TRBV19 | few | CASSIGDRGGSPLHF
TRBJ1-4 | NA | 16 | TRBV11-2 | NA | CASSSRGAGGNEKLFF
TRBJ2-1 | NA | 15 | TRBV4-2 | NA | CASSPGTVKDNEQFF
TRBJ2-7 | TRBD2 | 14 | TRBV7-2 | NA | CASSLGGSGSEQYF
TRBJ2-7 | TRBD2 | 14 | TRBV5-4 | NA | CASSSKREGYEQYF
TRBJ1-2 | NA | 16 | TRBV9 | NA | CASSPRVRGDTYGYTF
TRBJ2-5 | NA | 15 | TRBV6-1 | NA | CASTSPAGAQETQYF
TRBJ1-2 | NA | 16 | TRBV28 | NA | CASSSGLLQPQHGYTF
TRBJ2-1 | NA | 16 | TRBV15 | NA | CATSRDGTVSYNEQFF
TRBJ2-1 | TRBD2 | 15 | TRBV2 | NA | CASRLPSGSVNEQFF
TRBJ1-3 | NA | 15 | TRBV14 | NA | CASSQTQDTGNTIYF
TRBJ1-3 | TRBD1 | 18 | TRBV18 | NA | CASSPSTERTGTGNTIYF
TRBJ2-7 | TRBD1 | 13 | TRBV28 | NA | CASRTGGLNEQYF
TRBJ2-3 | NA | 16 | TRBV7-2 | NA | CASSLVGRDRTDTQYF
TRBJ1-1 | NA | 14 | TRBV6-1 | NA | CASSDVPGVTEAFF
TRBJ1-4 | TRBD1 | 16 | TRBV6-5 | NA | CASSYISTGGREKLFF
TRBJ2-3 | TRBD2 | 15 | TRBV6-4 | once | CASSGGGGSTDTQYF
TRBJ1-5 | NA | 14 | TRBV9 | once | CASSVDGGNQPQHF
TRBJ1-1 | NA | 16 | TRBV6-5 | NA | CASSSVTPRGGLKAFF
TRBJ1-1 | NA | 12 | TRBV30 | NA | CAWMGSNTEAFF
TRBJ1-1 | NA | 12 | TRBV19 | NA | CASSMRDTEAFF
TRBJ1-1 | NA | 14 | TRBV30 | NA | CAWSRRRLSTEAFF
TRBJ2-7 | NA | 15 | TRBV6-6 | NA | CASSYSSRRSYEQYF
TRBJ2-3 | NA | 15 | TRBV7-9 | NA | CASSLEGLDTDTQYF
TRBJ2-1 | TRBD2 | 16 | TRBV5-1 | NA | CASSLVRSGEGNEQFF
TRBJ2-7 | NA | 14 | TRBV7-2 | NA | CASSPRAMAYEQYF
TRBJ1-1 | NA | 15 | TRBV30 | NA | CAWSPWGEGNTEAFF
TRBJ1-5 | NA | 15 | TRBV30 | NA | CAWSVGTNSNQPQHF
TRBJ2-3 | NA | 12 | TRBV27 | NA | CASSPIGDTQYF
TRBJ1-2 | NA | 12 | TRBV2 | NA | CASKIEGYGYTF
TRBJ1-2 | TRBD1 | 13 | TRBV6-4 | few | CASSDFGQGGYTF
TRBJ2-3 | TRBD2 | 15 | TRBV28 | NA | CASRVAGGAPDTQYF
TRBJ2-1 | NA | 11 | TRBV27 | NA | CASSFFNEQFF
TRBJ1-4 | NA | 13 | TRBV5-4 | NA | CASSSRDNEKLFF
TRBJ2-1 | NA | 14 | TRBV7-2 | NA | CASSLGTVYNEQFF
TRBJ2-7 | NA | 14 | TRBV9 | NA | CASSQTETFYEQYF
TRBJ1-2 | NA | 15 | TRBV4-1 | NA | CASSSLTGPGYGYTF
TRBJ1-6 | NA | 13 | TRBV5-1 | NA | CASSLDQNSPLHF
TRBJ1-2 | TRBD1 | 15 | TRBV11-2 | once | CASSLDRQGYYGYTF
TRBJ1-4 | NA | 16 | TRBV15 | once | CATTTSGPILSEKLFF
TRBJ1-5 | NA | 13 | TRBV7-9 | NA | CASTLEGQQPQHF
TRBJ1-3 | NA | 14 | TRBV5-5 | NA | CASSLLSSGNTIYF
TRBJ1-5 | TRBD1 | 14 | TRBV28 | NA | CASRGQGENQPQHF
TRBJ2-5 | TRBD1 | 17 | TRBV7-9 | NA | CASSLGGQGAMRETQYF
TRBJ1-2 | NA | 13 | TRBV5-1 | NA | CASSAGSNYGYTF
TRBJ1-2 | NA | 13 | TRBV9 | NA | CASSVDSNYGYTF
TRBJ2-3 | NA | 15 | TRBV7-2 | NA | CASSPRRGDTDTQYF
TRBJ2-1 | TRBD2 | 16 | TRBV5-4 | once | CASSPPAGTSEDEQFF
TRBJ1-2 | TRBD1 | 13 | TRBV30 | NA | CAWSIGQGFGYTF
TRBJ2-7 | TRBD1 | 14 | TRBV6-5 | NA | CAAAQAGGFGEQYF
TRBJ2-7 | TRBD1 | 15 | TRBV10-1 | NA | CASSEGSGGKVEQYF
TRBJ2-7 | TRBD1 | 13 | TRBV19 | NA | CASSPGTAYEQYF
TRBJ2-3 | TRBD1 | 15 | TRBV5-4 | NA | CASGEQGDATDTQYF
TRBJ2-7 | NA | 13 | TRBV5-5 | NA | CASSRMLSYEQYF
TRBJ1-1 | NA | 16 | TRBV2 | NA | CASGGGRPTVGTEAFF
TRBJ1-1 | NA | 13 | TRBV28 | NA | CASRWTSSLEAFF